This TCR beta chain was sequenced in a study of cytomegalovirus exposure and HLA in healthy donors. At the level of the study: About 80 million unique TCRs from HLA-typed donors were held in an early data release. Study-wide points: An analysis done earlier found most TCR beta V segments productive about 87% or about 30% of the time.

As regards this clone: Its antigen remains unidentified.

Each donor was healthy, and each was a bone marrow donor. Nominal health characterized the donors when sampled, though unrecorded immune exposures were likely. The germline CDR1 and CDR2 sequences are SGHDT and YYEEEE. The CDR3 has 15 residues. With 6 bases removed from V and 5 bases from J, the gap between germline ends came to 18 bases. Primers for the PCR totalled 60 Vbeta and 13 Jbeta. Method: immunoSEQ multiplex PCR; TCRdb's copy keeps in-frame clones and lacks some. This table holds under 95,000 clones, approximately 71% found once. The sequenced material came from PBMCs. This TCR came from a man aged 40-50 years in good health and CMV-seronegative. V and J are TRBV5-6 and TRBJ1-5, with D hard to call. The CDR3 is CASTFFDTADQPQHF. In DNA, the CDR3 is TGTGCCAGCACCTTCTTCGATACAGCAGATCAGCCCCAGCATTTT.